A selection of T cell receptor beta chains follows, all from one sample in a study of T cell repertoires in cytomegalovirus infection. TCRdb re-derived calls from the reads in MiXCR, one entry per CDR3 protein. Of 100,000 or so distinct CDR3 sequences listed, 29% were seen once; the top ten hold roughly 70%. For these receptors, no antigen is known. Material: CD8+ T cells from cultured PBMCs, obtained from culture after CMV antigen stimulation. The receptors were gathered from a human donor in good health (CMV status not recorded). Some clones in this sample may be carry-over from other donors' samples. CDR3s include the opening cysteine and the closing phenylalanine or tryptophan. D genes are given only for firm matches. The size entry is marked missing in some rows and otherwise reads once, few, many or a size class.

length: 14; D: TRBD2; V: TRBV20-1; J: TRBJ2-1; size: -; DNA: TGCAGTGCAACAACCAGCGGGGGGGGAAATGAGCAGTTCTTC; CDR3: CSATTSGGGNEQFF
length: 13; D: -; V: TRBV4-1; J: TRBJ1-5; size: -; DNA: TGCGCCAGCAGCACGACAGGCCATCAGCCCCAGCATTTT; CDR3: CASSTTGHQPQHF
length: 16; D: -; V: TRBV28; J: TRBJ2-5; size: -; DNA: TGTGCCAACACCCCGACCCCAGGGGTCGGCGGGGAGACCCAGTACTTC; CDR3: CANTPTPGVGGETQYF
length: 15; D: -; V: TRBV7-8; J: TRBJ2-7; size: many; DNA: TGTGCCAGCAGCTTAGGAGTTCCCCCCTCCTACGAGCAGTACTTC; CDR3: CASSLGVPPSYEQYF
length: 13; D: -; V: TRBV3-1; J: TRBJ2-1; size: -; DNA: TGTGCCAGCAGCCTCATGGCCCACAATGAGCAGTTCTTC; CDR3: CASSLMAHNEQFF
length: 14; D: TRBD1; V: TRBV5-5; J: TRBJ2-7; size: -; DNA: TGTGCCAGCAGCTCACCGGGACAGGGGTACGAGCAGTACTTC; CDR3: CASSSPGQGYEQYF
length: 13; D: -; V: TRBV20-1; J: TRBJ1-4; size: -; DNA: TGCAGTGCTAGGGTTCCGCTTGGGGAAAAACTGTTTTTT; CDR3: CSARVPLGEKLFF
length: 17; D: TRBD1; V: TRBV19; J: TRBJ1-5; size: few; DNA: TGTGCCAGTAGTACTACCTCGGGACAGCGGAGCAATCAGCCCCAGCATTTT; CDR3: CASSTTSGQRSNQPQHF
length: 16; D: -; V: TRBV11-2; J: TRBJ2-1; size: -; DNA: TGTGCCAGCAGCCCGGATGAGGGGCCCTCCTACAATGAGCAGTTCTTC; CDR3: CASSPDEGPSYNEQFF
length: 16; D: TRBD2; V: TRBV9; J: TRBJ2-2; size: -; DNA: TGTGCCAGCAGCGTAACCGGGGGGGCCCGAACCGGGGAGCTGTTTTTT; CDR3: CASSVTGGARTGELFF
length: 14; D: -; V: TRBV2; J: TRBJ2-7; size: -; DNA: TGTGCCAGCAAGCCGGGGGTGCTCTCCTACGAGCAGTACTTC; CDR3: CASKPGVLSYEQYF
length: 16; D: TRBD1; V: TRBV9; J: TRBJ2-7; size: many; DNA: TGTGCCAGCAGCGTAGGGACAGGGTTCGACCCCTACGAGCAGTACTTC; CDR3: CASSVGTGFDPYEQYF
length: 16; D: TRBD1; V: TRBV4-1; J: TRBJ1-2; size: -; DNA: TGCGCCAGCAGAAGACAGGGGCGAGGAAAAAACTATGGCTACACCTTC; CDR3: CASRRQGRGKNYGYTF
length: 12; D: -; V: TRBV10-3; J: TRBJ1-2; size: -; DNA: TGTGCCACCAAATGGGGGGACTATGGCTACACCTTC; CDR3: CATKWGDYGYTF
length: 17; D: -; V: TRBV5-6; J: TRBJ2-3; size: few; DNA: TGTGCCAGCAGCTTGAAGGGTCACGTCGCTAGCACAGATACGCAGTATTTT; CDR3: CASSLKGHVASTDTQYF
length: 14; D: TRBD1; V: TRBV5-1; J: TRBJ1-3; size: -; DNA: TGCGCCAGCAGCTTAACAGGGGAGGTAAACACCATATATTTT; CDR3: CASSLTGEVNTIYF
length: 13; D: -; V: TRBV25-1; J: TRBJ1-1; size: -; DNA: TGTGCCAGCAGTGATTGGGGGGGAACTGAAGCTTTCTTT; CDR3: CASSDWGGTEAFF
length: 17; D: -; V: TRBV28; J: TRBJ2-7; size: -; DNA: TGTGCCAGCAGTACTATCATCGACAATCAGGGGTCCTACGAGCAGTACTTC; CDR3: CASSTIIDNQGSYEQYF
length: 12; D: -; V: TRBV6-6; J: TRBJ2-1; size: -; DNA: TGTGCCAGCACGGATCGGATCAATGAGCAGTTCTTC; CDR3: CASTDRINEQFF
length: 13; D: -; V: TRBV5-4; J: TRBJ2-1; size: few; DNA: TGTGCCAGCAGCTTAGCGGGACAGCACGAGCAGTTCTTC; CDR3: CASSLAGQHEQFF
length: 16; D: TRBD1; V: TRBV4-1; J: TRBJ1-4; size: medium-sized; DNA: TGCGCCAGCAGCCGTATACCGGACAGGCGGTCGGAAAAACTGTTTTTT; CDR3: CASSRIPDRRSEKLFF
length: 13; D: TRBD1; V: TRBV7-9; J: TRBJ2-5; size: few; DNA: TGTGTTCTGGACAGGGTTAATCTAGAGACCCAGTACTTC; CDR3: CVLDRVNLETQYF
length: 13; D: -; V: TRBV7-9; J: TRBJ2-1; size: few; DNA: TGTGCCAGCAGCTTAGGGGGTTTGGATGAGCAGTTCTTC; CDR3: CASSLGGLDEQFF
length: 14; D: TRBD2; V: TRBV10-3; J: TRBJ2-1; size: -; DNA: TGTGCCATCAGTGACGGCGGGGGATTATATGAGCAGTTCTTC; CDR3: CAISDGGGLYEQFF
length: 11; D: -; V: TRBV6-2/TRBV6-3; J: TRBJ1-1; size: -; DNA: TGTGCCAGCAGTAGGGGGTCTGAAGCTTTCTTT; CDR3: CASSRGSEAFF